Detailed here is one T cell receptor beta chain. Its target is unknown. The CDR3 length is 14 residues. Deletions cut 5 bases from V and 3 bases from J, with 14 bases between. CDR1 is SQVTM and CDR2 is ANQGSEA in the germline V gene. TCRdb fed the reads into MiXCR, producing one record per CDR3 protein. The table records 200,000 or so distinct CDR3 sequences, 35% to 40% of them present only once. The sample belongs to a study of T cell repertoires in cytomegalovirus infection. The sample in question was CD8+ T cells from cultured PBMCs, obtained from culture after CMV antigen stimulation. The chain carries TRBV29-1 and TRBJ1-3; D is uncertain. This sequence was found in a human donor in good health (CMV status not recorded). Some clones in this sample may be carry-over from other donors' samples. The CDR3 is CSVTTPGGGNTIYF. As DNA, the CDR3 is TGCAGCGTTACTACACCCGGCGGTGGAAACACCATATATTTT.